This T cell receptor beta chain is from a study of T cells in Graves' hyperthyroidism and ophthalmopathy. At least ten counts were recorded for this clonotype. The CDR3 totals 15 residues. V was cut by 1 base and J by 4 bases, with 13 bases left in between. Per germline, CDR1 LNHNV and CDR2 YYDKDF (reference sequence). There were TCR beta CDR3 regions amplified from RNA transcripts. The TCR CDR3 first-round RT-PCR relied on the HTBI primer set. TCRdb redid the calling of the multiplex PCR reads with MiXCR, one entry per CDR3 protein. The sample shows approximately 710,000 distinct CDR3 sequences, roughly 17% of them seen only once.

The rearrangement joins TRBV15 to TRBJ2-5; TRBD2 might be the D (6 bases). Sequencing was carried out using blood. The origin of this receptor is a man aged 50-60 years with Graves' hyperthyroidism. For the CDR3, the DNA is TGTGCCACCAGCAGAGGACTAGAGGTTAGAGAGACCCAGTACTTC. Encoded protein: CATSRGLEVRETQYF.